This note documents a single T cell receptor beta chain sequence. This clonotype has only a few counts. The specificity of this receptor is unknown. One base away there is no much larger clone; base qualities are not given. As encoded in the germline V gene, CDR1 is MDHEN while CDR2 is SYDVKM. The CDR3 contains 12 residues, cysteine and phenylalanine counted. The retained sequence is limited to the CDR3, 36 bases, with the frame set at the first base. The sample is drawn from a study of blood T cells in healthy people across ages (dated by TCRdb to the mid-2010s). Broadly, across the study: In model experiments, template switching captured about one uniquely barcoded TCR beta cDNA molecule for every two T cells. For two donors (one aged 18 to 29 and one aged 80 or older), the study analyzed two additional independent replicas of 1 million unique cDNA reads from the same blood draw. Age-related changes in TCR beta repertoire diversity were measured in the study by deep sequencing normalized with unique cDNA molecular identifiers. To avoid experimental bias, donors of different ages were randomly spread across the sequencing lanes. The donors were split into four age groups: young (average around 15 years), middle-aged (39), aged (approximately 59) and long-lived (approximately 80).

Overall study outcomes, separate from this receptor: Compared with the aged group, the long-lived group had more naive CD4+ T cells, fewer expanded clones and increased TCR diversity, a pattern suggesting age selection. Observed TCR beta diversity per million T cells fell roughly linearly with age, and a significant reduction was already apparent by age around 44. Because the CMV infection status of the donors was unknown, age-related changes in expanded clonotypes may potentially have been confounded. Total diversity estimates from one million sequenced T cells were considered lower bounds and underestimates. Bulk unsorted PBMC profiling prevented conclusive comparison of naive and antigen-experienced compartments. The percentage of naive T cells measured by flow cytometry correlated strongly with observed TCR beta diversity.

Library generation was performed with 5' RACE. The run used an Illumina HiSeq 2500. A second 7 to 11 cycle PCR used a sample-barcoded 5' primer and a J-beta primer mix. A template-switch 5' adaptor carrying 12 random nucleotides introduced a unique molecular identifier onto each TCR beta cDNA molecule. Each sample yielded at least 3 million CDR3-containing paired-end reads. All of the RNA was converted into first-strand cDNA using the Mint cDNA synthesis kit, with a TRBC-specific oligonucleotide serving as the primer. Following uracil-DNA glycosylase treatment, a first 18-cycle PCR with universal primers M1SS and BC2_uni_R was performed on all cDNA. Regarding the original processing steps: For normalization, 1 million high-quality reads, each with a distinct molecular identifier, were randomly selected from each sample. Reads sharing molecular identifiers were discarded rather than binned into consensus sequences. MiTCR, set to a Q25 quality threshold and the strictest error-elimination algorithm, was used for CDR3 identification, clonotype clustering and error correction. A nonparametric unseen species model with Euler transformation was used to estimate lower-bound total TCR beta diversity. Clones were called with MiXCR by TCRdb after fastp trimmed the public reads at Q25, and only in-frame beta chains were retained. One record per CDR3 amino acid sequence lists the most common genes and DNA. The authors' filters were not applied to this entry. The table for this sample lists over 1,200,000 distinct CDR3 sequences; approximately 59% of them were counted only once. The ten largest account for 6.7% of the sample.

Systemically healthy Caucasian individuals from Russia, some 36 in total and aged 6 to 90 years, were included as donors. Ten milliliters of peripheral blood were drawn from each donor into EDTA-treated Vacutainer tubes. Ficoll-Paque density-gradient centrifugation was used to isolate PBMCs, with at least 7 million obtained per sample. Total RNA, at least 5 micrograms per sample, was extracted from PBMCs with Trizol reagent. Naive CD45RAhigh/CD27high T cell percentages were measured by flow cytometry on a PBMC aliquot from every donor. The receptor chain draws on TRBV28 and TRBJ2-5; TRBD1 is perhaps the D gene, given 5 matching bases. The J call may be wrong; the DNA end is better matched by TRBJ2-7. The sequencing sample was made of blood. The sequence derives from a man in his late teens or twenties in good health. The CDR3 here reads CASSSTTAEQYF. The nucleotides read TGTGCCAGCAGTTCCACGACAGCCGAGCAGTACTTC.